This TCR beta chain comes out of a study of cytomegalovirus exposure and HLA in healthy donors. Study background: Falling in the Caucasian-associated ancestry cluster were approximately 84% of 300 to 500 genotyped donors. Study-wide findings and caveats: Later analysis identified 16,000 or so TCR beta sequences associated with HLA alleles, using a false discovery rate threshold of 0.05. Cytomegalovirus status, reportedly, was diagnosed with high specificity and sensitivity by the classifier.

It was with 60 Vbeta and 13 Jbeta primers that the PCR ran. Produced via immunoSEQ multiplex PCR; TCRdb's table is partial and in-frame only. The sample lists approximately 160,000 clones, about 82% occurring once. Turning to this clone: Antigen unknown.

Germline assignment: CDR1 SGDLS and CDR2 YYNGEE. This CDR3 has 15 amino acids. V lost 4 bases to trimming and J lost 6 bases, with 20 bases between them. J is TRBJ2-7 and V is TRBV9; D perhaps matches TRBD1 (5 bases). The clonotype comes from a woman between 18 and 29 years old in good health and CMV-seronegative. Sample: PBMCs. CDR3 in DNA: TGTGCCAGCAGCCCGGACACCTCCCTTTGGGGCGAGCAGTACTTC. Its translation: CASSPDTSLWGEQYF.